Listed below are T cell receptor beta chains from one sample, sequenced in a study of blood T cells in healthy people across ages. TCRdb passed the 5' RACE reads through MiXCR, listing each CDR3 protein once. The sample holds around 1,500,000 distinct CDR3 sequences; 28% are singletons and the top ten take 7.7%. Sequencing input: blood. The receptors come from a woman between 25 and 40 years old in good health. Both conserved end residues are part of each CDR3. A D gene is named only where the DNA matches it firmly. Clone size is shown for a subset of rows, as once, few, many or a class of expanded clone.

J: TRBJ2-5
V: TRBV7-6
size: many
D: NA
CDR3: CASSVRLAGETQYF
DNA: TGTGCCAGCAGCGTACGGCTAGCTGGGGAGACCCAGTACTTC

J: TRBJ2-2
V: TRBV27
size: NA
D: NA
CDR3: CASGRRGPGELFF
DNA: TGTGCCAGCGGTAGGAGGGGTCCCGGGGAGCTGTTTTTT

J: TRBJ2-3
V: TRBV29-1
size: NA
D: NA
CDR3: CSARGGSGPTYTQYF
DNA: TGCAGCGCCCGAGGGGGGTCGGGGCCCACATATACGCAGTATTTT

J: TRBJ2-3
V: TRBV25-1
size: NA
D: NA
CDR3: CASSDPRNRPDAQYF
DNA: TGTGCCAGCAGTGACCCTCGGAACCGGCCGGATGCGCAGTATTTT

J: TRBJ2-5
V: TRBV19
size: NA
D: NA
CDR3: CASRRGEGVRRETQYF
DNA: TGTGCCAGTAGGCGAGGGGAGGGGGTAAGGAGAGAGACCCAGTACTTC

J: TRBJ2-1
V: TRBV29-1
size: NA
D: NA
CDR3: CSVDGADSKGASYNEQFF
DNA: TGCAGCGTAGATGGGGCGGACTCAAAAGGGGCCTCCTACAATGAGCAGTTCTTC

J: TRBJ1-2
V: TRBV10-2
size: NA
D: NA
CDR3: CASSDKPPPGPYGYTF
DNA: TGCGCCAGCAGTGATAAACCTCCGCCAGGCCCCTATGGCTACACCTTC

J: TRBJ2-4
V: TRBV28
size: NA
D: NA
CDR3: CASSSAPVGQGHIQYF
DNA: TGTGCCAGCAGTTCCGCCCCCGTCGGGCAGGGGCACATTCAGTACTTC

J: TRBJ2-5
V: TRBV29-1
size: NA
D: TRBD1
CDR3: CSVEDRGQGKREQYF
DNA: TGCAGCGTTGAAGATCGTGGACAGGGAAAACGAGAGCAGTACTTC

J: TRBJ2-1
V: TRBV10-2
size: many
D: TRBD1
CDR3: CASTETGGYSEQFF
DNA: TGCGCCAGCACTGAGACAGGGGGTTACAGTGAGCAGTTCTTC